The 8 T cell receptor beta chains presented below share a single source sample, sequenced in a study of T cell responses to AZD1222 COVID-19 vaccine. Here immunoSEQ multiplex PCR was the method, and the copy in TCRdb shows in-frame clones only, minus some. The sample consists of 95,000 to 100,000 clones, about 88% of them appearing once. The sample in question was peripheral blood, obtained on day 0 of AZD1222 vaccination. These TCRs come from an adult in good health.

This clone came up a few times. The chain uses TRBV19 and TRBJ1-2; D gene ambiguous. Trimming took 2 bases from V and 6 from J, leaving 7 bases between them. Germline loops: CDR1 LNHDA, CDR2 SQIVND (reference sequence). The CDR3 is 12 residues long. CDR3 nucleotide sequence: TGTGCCAGTAGTATAAGTGGAGATGGCTACACCTTC. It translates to CASSISGDGYTF.

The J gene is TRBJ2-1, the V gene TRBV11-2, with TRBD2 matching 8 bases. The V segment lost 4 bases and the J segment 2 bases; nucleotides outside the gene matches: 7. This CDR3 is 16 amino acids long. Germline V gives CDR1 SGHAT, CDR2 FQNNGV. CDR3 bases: TGTGCCAGCAGCTCAGGCTACGGGAGGGCCTACAATGAGCAGTTCTTC. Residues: CASSSGYGRAYNEQFF.

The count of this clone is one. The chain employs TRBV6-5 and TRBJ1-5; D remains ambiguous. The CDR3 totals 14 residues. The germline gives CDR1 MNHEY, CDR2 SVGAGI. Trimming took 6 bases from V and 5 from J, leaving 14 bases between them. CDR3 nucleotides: TGTGCCAGCAGCCGCGGCCCCTCGGATCAGCCCCAGCATTTT. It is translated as CASSRGPSDQPQHF.

CDR3 sequence (DNA): TGTGCCAGCAGAACAGGGGGCGGATGGGGGAATCAGCCCCAGCATTTT. It yields the protein CASRTGGGWGNQPQHF. V is TRBV28 and J is TRBJ1-5; 9 bases are shared with TRBD1. The CDR3 runs 16 residues. Germline CDR1 is MDHEN and CDR2 is SYDVKM. The J segment lost 4 bases and the V segment lost 6 bases, leaving 10 bases of the junction unmatched.

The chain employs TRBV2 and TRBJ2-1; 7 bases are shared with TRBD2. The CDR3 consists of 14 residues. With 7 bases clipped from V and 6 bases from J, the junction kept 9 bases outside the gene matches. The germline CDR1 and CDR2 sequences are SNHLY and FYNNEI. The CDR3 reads CASIAGRSGNEQFF. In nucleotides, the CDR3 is TGTGCCAGCATAGCGGGCAGATCTGGCAATGAGCAGTTCTTC.

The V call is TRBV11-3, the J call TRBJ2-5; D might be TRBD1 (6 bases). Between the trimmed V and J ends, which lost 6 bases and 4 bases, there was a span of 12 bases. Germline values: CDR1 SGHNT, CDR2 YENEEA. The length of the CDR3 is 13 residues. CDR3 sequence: CASSRQASETQYF. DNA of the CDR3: TGTGCCAGCAGTAGACAGGCTTCAGAGACCCAGTACTTC.

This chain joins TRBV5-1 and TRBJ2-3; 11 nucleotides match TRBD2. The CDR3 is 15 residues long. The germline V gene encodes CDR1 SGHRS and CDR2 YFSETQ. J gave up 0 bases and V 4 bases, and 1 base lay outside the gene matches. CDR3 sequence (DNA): TGCGCCAGCAGCACTAGCGGGAGAAGCACAGATACGCAGTATTTT. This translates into CASSTSGRSTDTQYF. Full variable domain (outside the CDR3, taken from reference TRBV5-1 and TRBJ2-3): KAGVTQTPRYLIKTRGQQVTLSCSPISGHRSVSWYQQTPGQGLQFLFEYFSETQRNKGNFPGRFSGRQFSNSRSEMNVSTLELGDSALYLCASSTSGRSTDTQYFGPGTRLTVL.

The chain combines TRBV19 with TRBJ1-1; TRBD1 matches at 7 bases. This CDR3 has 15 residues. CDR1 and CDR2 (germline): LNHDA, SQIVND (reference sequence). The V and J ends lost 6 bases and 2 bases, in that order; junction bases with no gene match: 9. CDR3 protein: CASRRQGMGNTEAFF. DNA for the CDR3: TGTGCCAGTAGGAGACAGGGAATGGGTAACACTGAAGCTTTCTTT.